This T cell receptor beta chain emerged from a study of CD8+CD57+ T cells in acquired aplastic anemia. Study information: The sorted CD4+ and CD8+ cells yielded an average about 3.3 ug of DNA. Whole-study findings and limits: There were some 27 CD8+ CDR3 sequences that occurred in both patients and controls.

Genomic DNA, serving as template, underwent TCR beta VDJ and CDR3 profiling. TCRdb redid the calling of the reads with MiXCR, one entry per CDR3 protein. Among approximately 220,000 distinct CDR3 sequences listed, under 50% were seen once. This clonotype appeared a single time. Its specificity is unknown. The CDR3 length is 12 residues. V gave up 5 bases and J gave up 10 bases, with 17 bases separating them. CDR1 is GTSNPN, CDR2 SVGIG, per germline (reference sequence). Before being chosen for sequencing, patients had shown CD8+CD57+ cell expansion by flow cytometry. Severe acquired aplastic anemia was the diagnosis recorded for all patients. All patients were therapy-naive when blood was sampled.

The chain carries TRBV30 and TRBJ1-1; D possibly corresponds to TRBD1 (5 bases). The receptor was isolated from a human donor with aplastic anemia. Sequencing input: sorted CD4+, CD8+, or CD8+CD57+ T cells (not recorded which) from PBMCs. The CDR3 protein is CAWSEAGGVAFF. The CDR3 region has the DNA TGTGCCTGGTCCGAGGCGGGAGGGGTAGCTTTCTTT.